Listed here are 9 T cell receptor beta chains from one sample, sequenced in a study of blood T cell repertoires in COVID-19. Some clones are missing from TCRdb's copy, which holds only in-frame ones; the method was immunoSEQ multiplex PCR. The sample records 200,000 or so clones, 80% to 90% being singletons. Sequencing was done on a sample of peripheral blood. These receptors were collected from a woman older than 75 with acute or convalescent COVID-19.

CDR3 coding DNA: TGTGCCAGCAGCTTAGTAAGGGGAACGAACACCGGGGAGCTGTTTTTT. This translates into CASSLVRGTNTGELFF. The rearrangement joins TRBV7-8 to TRBJ2-2; maybe TRBD1 (5 bases). Germline lookup yields CDR1 SGHVS and CDR2 FQNEAQ. The CDR3 runs 16 residues. Trimming shortened V by 1 base and J by 0 bases, and 9 bases separated the two germline ends.

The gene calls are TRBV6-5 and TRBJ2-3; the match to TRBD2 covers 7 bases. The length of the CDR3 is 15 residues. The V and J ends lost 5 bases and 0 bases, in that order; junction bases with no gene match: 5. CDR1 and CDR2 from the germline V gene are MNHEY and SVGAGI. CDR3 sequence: CASSTSVSSTDTQYF. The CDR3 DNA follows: TGTGCCAGCAGTACTAGCGTATCTAGCACAGATACGCAGTATTTT.

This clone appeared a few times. CDR3 DNA sequence: TGCGCCAGCAGCTCCGGCTTGGTGGGCGATTCACCCCTCCACTTT. It encodes CASSSGLVGDSPLHF. V and J are TRBV5-1 and TRBJ1-6; D uncertain. Trimming removed 3 bases from V and 8 bases from J, with 15 bases in between. The germline gives CDR1 SGHRS, CDR2 YFSETQ. The CDR3 has 15 residues.

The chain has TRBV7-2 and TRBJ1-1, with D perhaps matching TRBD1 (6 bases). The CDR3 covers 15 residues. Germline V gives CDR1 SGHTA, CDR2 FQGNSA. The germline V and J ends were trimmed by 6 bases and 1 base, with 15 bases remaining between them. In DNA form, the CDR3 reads TGTGCCAGCAGAACCACCGGGACACCGAACACTGAAGCTTTCTTT. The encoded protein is CASRTTGTPNTEAFF.

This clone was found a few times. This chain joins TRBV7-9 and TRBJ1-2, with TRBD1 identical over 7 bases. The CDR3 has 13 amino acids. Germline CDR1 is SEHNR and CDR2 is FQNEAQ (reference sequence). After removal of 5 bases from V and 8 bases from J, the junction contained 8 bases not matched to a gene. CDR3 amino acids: CASSPTGREGYTF. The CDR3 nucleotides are TGTGCCAGCAGCCCGACAGGGAGAGAAGGCTACACCTTC.

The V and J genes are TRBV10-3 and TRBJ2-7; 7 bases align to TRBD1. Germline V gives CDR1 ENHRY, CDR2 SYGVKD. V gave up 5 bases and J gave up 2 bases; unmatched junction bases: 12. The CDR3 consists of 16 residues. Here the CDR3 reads CAISRGQTIKTYEQYF. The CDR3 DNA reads TGTGCCATCAGTCGGGGACAGACGATTAAAACCTACGAGCAGTACTTC.

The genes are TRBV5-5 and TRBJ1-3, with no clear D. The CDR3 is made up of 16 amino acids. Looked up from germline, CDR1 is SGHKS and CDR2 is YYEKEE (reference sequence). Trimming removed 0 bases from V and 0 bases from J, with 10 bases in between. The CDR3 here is CASSLGAGSSGNTIYF. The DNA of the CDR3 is TGTGCCAGCAGCTTGGGAGCGGGTAGCTCTGGAAACACCATATATTTT.

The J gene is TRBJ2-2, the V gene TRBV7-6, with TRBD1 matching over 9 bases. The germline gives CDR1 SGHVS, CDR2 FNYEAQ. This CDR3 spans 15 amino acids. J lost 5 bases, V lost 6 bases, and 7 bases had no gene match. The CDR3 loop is CASSVGTGPTGELFF. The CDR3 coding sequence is TGTGCCAGCAGTGTTGGGACAGGGCCTACCGGGGAGCTGTTTTTT.

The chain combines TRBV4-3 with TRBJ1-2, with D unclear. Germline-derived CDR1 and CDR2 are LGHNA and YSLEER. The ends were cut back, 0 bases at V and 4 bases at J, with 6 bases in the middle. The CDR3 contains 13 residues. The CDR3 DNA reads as TGCGCCAGCAGCCAAGAAGGGAGCTATGGCTACACCTTC. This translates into CASSQEGSYGYTF.